Each of the 31 T cell receptor beta chains below was sequenced from the same sample in a study of post-analysis software for immune sequencing data. Whole-study findings and limits: There were roughly five TRBV segments more frequent in patients than controls, and TRBV5-6, TRBV5-1 and TRBV20-1 were among them.

Antigens for these TCRs are unknown. The library was made from cDNA and included unique molecular identifiers. A single record per CDR3 protein comes from TCRdb applying MiXCR to the PCR reads. The sample includes roughly 650,000 distinct CDR3 sequences, roughly three fifths seen only once; the top ten take approximately 10%. The sample taken for sequencing was blood. These receptors were taken from a girl aged 2 to 9 with multiple sclerosis.

This chain links TRBV4-3 with TRBJ2-5; D uncertain. Germline V gene lookup returns CDR1 LGHNA and CDR2 YSLEER. The CDR3 loop spans 14 amino acids. Trimming took off 0 bases at V and 6 bases at J, with 11 bases between the two ends. The CDR3 sequence: CASSQERWAKTQYF. The DNA of the CDR3 is TGCGCCAGCAGCCAAGAGAGGTGGGCGAAGACCCAGTACTTC.

This clonotype was counted between two and nine times. The chain is built from TRBV29-1 and TRBJ1-1; no reliable D call. This CDR3 comprises 12 residues. Per the germline V gene, CDR1 is SQVTM and CDR2 is ANQGSEA. V was cut by 4 bases and J by 4 bases, with 10 bases left in between. As DNA, the CDR3 is TGCAGCGTTGTCCCCGGGATCACTGAAGCTTTCTTT. Translation: CSVVPGITEAFF.

There are a few counts of this clonotype. The chain has TRBV29-1 and TRBJ2-3; D unresolved. CDR3 length equals 14 residues. The V end lost 4 bases, the J end lost 0 bases, and 11 bases lay between the germline ends. From germline, CDR1 is SQVTM and CDR2 ANQGSEA. CDR3 nucleotide sequence: TGCAGCGTTGCGGGCATTTCTAGCACAGATACGCAGTATTTT. Translation gives CSVAGISSTDTQYF.

This chain uses TRBV12-3 or TRBV12-4 with TRBJ2-1; 12 nucleotides line up with TRBD2. Trimming cost V 6 bases and J 10 bases; bases outside gene matches: 7. CDR3 size: 14 residues. The CDR3 loop reads CASRRLAGDQEQFF. CDR3 DNA sequence: TGTGCCAGCAGAAGACTAGCGGGAGATCAGGAGCAGTTCTTC.

The CDR3 nucleotides read TGTGCCATCAGTGAGTCGACAGATACGCAGTATTTT. This codes for CAISESTDTQYF. This sequence joins TRBV10-3 and TRBJ2-3, with D uncertain. This CDR3 has 12 amino acids. The germline V gene encodes CDR1 ENHRY and CDR2 SYGVKD. Trimming took 0 bases from V and 3 from J, leaving 1 base between them.

V is TRBV6-5 and J is TRBJ2-1; D could derive from TRBD1 or TRBD2 (5 bases each). Germline V lookup: CDR1 MNHEY, CDR2 SVGAGI. The CDR3 is made up of 15 amino acids. V lost 6 bases to trimming and J lost 2 bases, with 14 bases between them. CDR3 protein: CASSWARGPYNEQFF. The CDR3 DNA reads as TGTGCCAGCAGCTGGGCTAGGGGACCCTACAATGAGCAGTTCTTC.

The rearrangement uses TRBV28 and TRBJ2-7; D not resolved. In germline, CDR1 is MDHEN, CDR2 SYDVKM. V was clipped by 9 bases and J by 6 bases, with 15 bases between them. The length of the CDR3 is 12 residues. The CDR3 sequence is CASTGGQSEQYF. DNA for the CDR3: TGTGCCAGTACGGGTGGCCAATCCGAGCAGTACTTC.

This clonotype was counted a few times. The junction does not match germline at one end; this may be a read error. The genes are TRBV12-3 or TRBV12-4 and TRBJ2-7; D might be TRBD2 (6 bases). The CDR3 length is 16 residues. The CDR3 nucleotides are TGTGCCAGCAGTTTACGGACTATGTCAAGCTCCTACGGGCAGTACTTC. This gives the protein CASSLRTMSSSYGQYF.

V is TRBV2 and J is TRBJ2-1; 7 bases map to TRBD2. This CDR3 contains 14 residues. CDR1 is SNHLY and CDR2 is FYNNEI in the germline V gene. Germline trimming cut 6 bases from V and 5 bases from J; bases unmatched to any gene: 7. CDR3 region: CASSWEGRDNEQFF. The CDR3 nucleotides are TGTGCCAGCAGCTGGGAGGGCCGGGACAATGAGCAGTTCTTC.

This sequence joins TRBV29-1 and TRBJ2-1, with 9 nucleotides matching TRBD2. Germline CDR1 is SQVTM and CDR2 is ANQGSEA. Losses at the gene ends were 7 bases for V and 10 bases for J; bases not matched to a gene: 8. CDR3 length equals 12 residues. The chain's CDR3 is CSDRGLAGEQFF. The CDR3 bases are TGCAGCGACAGAGGGCTAGCGGGAGAGCAGTTCTTC.

The chain recombines TRBV9 with TRBJ2-7, with D possibly being TRBD1 or TRBD2 (5 bases each). CDR3 length: 15 residues. V lost 0 bases and J 0 bases, leaving 10 bases between the germline ends. In germline, CDR1 is SGDLS, CDR2 YYNGEE. The CDR3 here is CASSVDGTPSYEQYF. Here the CDR3 DNA reads TGTGCCAGCAGCGTAGACGGGACCCCCTCCTACGAGCAGTACTTC.

V and J are TRBV11-2 and TRBJ2-7, with 7 bases that match TRBD1. Germline-derived CDR1 and CDR2 are SGHAT and FQNNGV. There are 13 residues in the CDR3. The trim removed 0 bases at V and 6 bases at J, leaving 2 bases unmatched. In DNA, the CDR3 is TGTGCCAGCAGCTTAGAGCCAGGGGGCGAGCAGTACTTC. It is translated as CASSLEPGGEQYF.

This clonotype was detected only a few times. This rearrangement joins TRBV29-1 to TRBJ2-4; 8 nucleotides line up with TRBD1. V dropped 3 bases and J dropped 11; count of bases not matched to a gene: 9. Germline assignment: CDR1 SQVTM and CDR2 ANQGSEA. The CDR3 length is 13 residues. This chain's CDR3 is CSVDGQGPSVQYF. The CDR3 coding sequence is TGCAGCGTTGATGGACAGGGTCCATCGGTTCAGTACTTC.

With regard to this clonotype: The junction does not match germline at one end; this may be a read error. The chain joins TRBV11-2 to TRBJ2-7; D possibly matches TRBD1 or TRBD2 (5 bases each). CDR1 is SGHAT, CDR2 FQNNGV, per germline. This CDR3 region has 14 residues. The CDR3 is CVSSSPGTHYEQYF. CDR3 in DNA: TGTGTCAGCAGCTCCCCCGGGACCCACTACGAGCAGTACTTC.

The CDR3 DNA sequence: TGTGCCAGCAGTTCAGGGGAGCGGGAGGGGAATGAGCAGTTCTTC. This codes for CASSSGEREGNEQFF. The gene calls are TRBV12-3 or TRBV12-4 and TRBJ2-1; 10 bases match TRBD2. The CDR3 consists of 15 residues. With 4 bases clipped from V and 7 bases from J, the junction kept 7 bases outside the gene matches.

The rearrangement joins TRBV14 to TRBJ2-1; TRBD1 might be the D (7 bases). This CDR3 is built from 18 residues. V was pared by 0 bases and J by 4 bases, with 19 bases between. Germline CDR1 is SGHDN and CDR2 is FVKESK. The CDR3 spells CASSQDLTGPGLYNEQFF. The CDR3 nucleotides read TGTGCCAGCAGCCAAGACTTGACAGGGCCGGGACTTTACAATGAGCAGTTCTTC.

This clonotype was counted a few times. The CDR3 nucleotides read TGTGCCAGCAGCTCCCTAACCCTCCAAGAGACCCAGTACTTC. This encodes CASSSLTLQETQYF. The chain links TRBV5-4 to TRBJ2-5; the D is unclear. From germline, CDR1 is SGHNT and CDR2 YYREEE (reference sequence). There are 14 residues in the CDR3. Trimming stripped 3 bases from V and 1 base from J, with 10 bases between.

The rearrangement links TRBV15 to TRBJ2-4; D not resolved. The DNA end is more similar to TRBJ2-7, so the J call may be wrong. Germline assignment: CDR1 LNHNV and CDR2 YYDKDF (reference sequence). The CDR3 is 13 residues long. Written as DNA, the CDR3 is TGTGCCACCAGCATCCCATCATCCTACGAGCAGTACTTC. It yields the protein CATSIPSSYEQYF.

V gene TRBV29-1 combines with J gene TRBJ2-5, with D perhaps TRBD1 (6 bases). Gene TRBJ2-7 matches the end of the DNA better, so the J call may be wrong. CDR1 and CDR2 from the germline V gene are SQVTM and ANQGSEA. CDR3 length: 13 amino acids. CDR3 sequence reads: CSVDGTPGDEQYF. CDR3 bases: TGCAGCGTTGATGGTACTCCAGGGGACGAGCAGTACTTC.

The DNA of the CDR3 is TGTGCCAGCTCACCAGGAGGGGGCGGGGCCGAGCCCCAGCATTTT. This codes for CASSPGGGGAEPQHF. The chain couples TRBV18 to TRBJ1-5; 7 nucleotides agree with TRBD1. Germline CDR1 reads KGHSH; CDR2 reads LQKENI. V lost 2 bases, J lost 8 bases, and 9 bases stayed unmatched. CDR3 length: 15 amino acids.

This chain uses TRBV4-1 with TRBJ2-1; 10 positions agree with TRBD2. The CDR3 loop spans 19 amino acids. Germline-derived CDR1 and CDR2 are MGHRA and YSYEKL. The J segment lost 0 bases and the V segment lost 0 bases, leaving 8 bases of the junction unmatched. CDR3 nucleotide sequence: TGCGCCAGCAGCCAAGAACCAGCGGGGGGGCACAGCTCCTACAATGAGCAGTTCTTC. This gives the protein CASSQEPAGGHSSYNEQFF.

This clonotype was observed a few times. The chain joins TRBV24-1 to TRBJ2-1, with D possibly being TRBD1 (5 bases). CDR1 is KGHDR, CDR2 SFDVKD, per germline. V was shortened by 9 bases and J by 2 bases, with 10 bases between the two germline ends. CDR3 size: 13 residues. The CDR3 DNA is TGTGCCACCTCTGGGGCAACCTACAATGAGCAGTTCTTC. The encoded protein is CATSGATYNEQFF.

The rearrangement links TRBV7-9 to TRBJ1-1; D is uncertain. Looked up from germline, CDR1 is SEHNR and CDR2 is FQNEAQ (reference sequence). V dropped 2 bases and J dropped 5 bases, with 12 bases sitting between them. This CDR3 spans 14 amino acids. The DNA for the CDR3 is TGTGCCAGCAGCTTAACGTACGGGGTGACTGAAGCTTTCTTT. Its translation is CASSLTYGVTEAFF. Using reference TRBV7-9 and TRBJ1-1 for the parts outside the CDR3, the full variable domain is DTGVSQNPRHKITKRGQNVTFRCDPISEHNRLYWYRQTLGQGPEFLTYFQNEAQLEKSRLLSDRFSAERPKGSFSTLEIQRTEQGDSAMYLCASSLTYGVTEAFFGQGTRLTVV.

The chain recombines TRBV4-3 with TRBJ2-1; TRBD1 is a possible D gene (6 bases). The CDR3 consists of 14 residues. Germline CDR1 and CDR2: LGHNA and YSLEER. V lost 2 bases, J lost 3 bases, and 8 bases lay in between. CDR3 in DNA: TGCGCCAGCAGCCAATCAGGGGACTACAATGAGCAGTTCTTC. This sequence encodes CASSQSGDYNEQFF.

The gene calls are TRBV10-3 and TRBJ2-7, with D perhaps matching TRBD1 (6 bases). Trimming cost V 2 bases and J 0 bases, with 11 bases left between them. Germline CDR1 and CDR2: ENHRY and SYGVKD. The CDR3 covers 15 residues. CDR3 amino acids: CAISEQGHSSYEQYF. CDR3 DNA sequence: TGTGCCATCAGTGAGCAGGGGCACAGCTCCTACGAGCAGTACTTC.

This clonotype was recorded at least ten times. The chain links TRBV6-5 to TRBJ2-7, with TRBD2 identical over 11 bases. The V gene end was trimmed by 5 bases and the J gene end by 0 bases; junction bases not matched to a gene: 3. The CDR3 has 15 residues. The germline gives CDR1 MNHEY, CDR2 SVGAGI. The DNA of the CDR3 is TGTGCCAGCAGTCGGACTAGCGGGCTCTCCTACGAGCAGTACTTC. This gives the protein CASSRTSGLSYEQYF.

This clonotype was seen a single time. The chain has TRBV7-2 and TRBJ2-3; tentative D call: TRBD1 (5 bases). Trimming removed 2 bases from V and 4 bases from J, with 13 bases in between. CDR1 and CDR2 (germline): SGHTA, FQGNSA. The CDR3 length is 15 residues. The CDR3 region has the DNA TGTGCCAGCAGCTTATGGCGGTCCAGGGCAGATACGCAGTATTTT. Protein sequence: CASSLWRSRADTQYF.

The chain links TRBV6-2 or TRBV6-3 to TRBJ2-1; tentative D call: TRBD2 (5 bases). Trimming removed 5 bases from V and 0 bases from J, with 11 bases in between. The CDR3 extends over 15 amino acids. Looked up from germline, CDR1 is MNHEY and CDR2 is SVGEGT. The CDR3 bases are TGTGCCAGCAGTAACGGACTGAGCTCCTACAATGAGCAGTTCTTC. Translation: CASSNGLSSYNEQFF.

The rearrangement joins TRBV5-1 to TRBJ2-5, with 9 bases aligning to TRBD2. V shed 4 bases, J shed 4 bases, and the junction held 8 bases outside the gene matches. CDR1 and CDR2 (germline): SGHRS, YFSETQ. CDR3 length equals 15 residues. In DNA form, the CDR3 reads TGCGCCAGCAGCATCGGACTAGCGAGCGGAGAGACCCAGTACTTC. It codes for CASSIGLASGETQYF.

The chain has TRBV7-2 and TRBJ2-7; D gene uncertain. CDR3 size: 13 residues. V was cut by 5 bases and J by 2 bases, with 10 bases left in between. Germline V gene data show CDR1 as SGHTA and CDR2 as FQGNSA. The CDR3 DNA is TGTGCCAGCAGCGAGAGCTTCACCTACGAGCAGTACTTC. This encodes CASSESFTYEQYF.

This chain links TRBV6-5 with TRBJ1-2, with D unresolved. The CDR3 extends over 14 amino acids. The germline V and J ends were trimmed by 3 bases and 5 bases, with 13 bases remaining between them. In germline, CDR1 is MNHEY, CDR2 SVGAGI. Here the CDR3 reads CASSYLSRDYGYTF. DNA of the CDR3: TGTGCCAGCAGTTATCTCAGTAGGGATTATGGCTACACCTTC.